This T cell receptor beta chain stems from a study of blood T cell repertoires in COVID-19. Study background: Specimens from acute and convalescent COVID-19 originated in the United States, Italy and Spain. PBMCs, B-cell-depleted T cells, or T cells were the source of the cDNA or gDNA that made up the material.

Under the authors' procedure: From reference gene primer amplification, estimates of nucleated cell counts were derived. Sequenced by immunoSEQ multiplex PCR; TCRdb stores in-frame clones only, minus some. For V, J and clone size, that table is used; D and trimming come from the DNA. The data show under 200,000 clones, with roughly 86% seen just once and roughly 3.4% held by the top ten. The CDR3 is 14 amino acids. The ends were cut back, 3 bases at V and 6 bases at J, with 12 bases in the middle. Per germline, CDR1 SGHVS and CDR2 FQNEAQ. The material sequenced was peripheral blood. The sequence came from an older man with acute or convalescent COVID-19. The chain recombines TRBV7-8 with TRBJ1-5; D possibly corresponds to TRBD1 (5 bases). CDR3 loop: CASSLAGSGQPQHF. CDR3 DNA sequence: TGTGCCAGCAGCTTGGCAGGGTCGGGTCAGCCCCAGCATTTT.